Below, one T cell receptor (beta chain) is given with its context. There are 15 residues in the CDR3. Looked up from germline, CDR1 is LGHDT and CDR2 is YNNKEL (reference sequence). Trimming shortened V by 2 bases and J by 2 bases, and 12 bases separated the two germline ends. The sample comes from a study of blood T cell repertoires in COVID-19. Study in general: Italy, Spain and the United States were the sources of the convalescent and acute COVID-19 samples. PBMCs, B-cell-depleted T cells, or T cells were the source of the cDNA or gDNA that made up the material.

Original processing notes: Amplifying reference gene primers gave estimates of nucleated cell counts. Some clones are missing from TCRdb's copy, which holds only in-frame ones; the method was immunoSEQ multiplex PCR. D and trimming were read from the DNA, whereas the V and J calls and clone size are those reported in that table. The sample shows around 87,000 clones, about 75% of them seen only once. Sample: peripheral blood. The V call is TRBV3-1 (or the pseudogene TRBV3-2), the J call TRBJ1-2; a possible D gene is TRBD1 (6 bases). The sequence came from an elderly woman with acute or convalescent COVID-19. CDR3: CASSQLTGVNYGYTF. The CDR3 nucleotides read TGTGCCAGCAGCCAATTGACAGGAGTGAACTATGGCTACACCTTC.